The rows below give T cell receptor beta chains drawn from one sample of a study of blood T cell repertoires in COVID-19. Method: immunoSEQ multiplex PCR; TCRdb's copy keeps in-frame clones and lacks some. The sample shows over 150,000 clones, 82% of them seen only once. The sequencing sample was made of peripheral blood. The receptor set was obtained from an elderly woman with active or convalescent COVID-19. Both conserved end residues are part of each CDR3. A D gene is named only where the DNA matches it firmly. The listing skips clone size in some rows; elsewhere it reads once, few, many or a size class.

CDR3: CASSLGGPGANVLTF
DNA: TGCGCCAGCAGCTTGGGGGGGCCCGGGGCCAACGTCCTGACTTTC
J: TRBJ2-6
D: NA
size: NA
V: TRBV5-1

CDR3: CASSLGTFGDTQYF
DNA: TGCGCCAGCAGCCTCGGGACTTTTGGGGATACGCAGTATTTT
J: TRBJ2-3
D: NA
size: NA
V: TRBV5-1

CDR3: CASSLSATEQFF
DNA: TGTGCCAGCAGCTTGTCTGCTACTGAGCAGTTCTTC
J: TRBJ2-1
D: NA
size: NA
V: TRBV5-4

CDR3: CATSRDVRGLGYTF
DNA: TGTGCCACCAGCAGAGATGTCCGGGGATTGGGCTACACCTTC
J: TRBJ1-2
D: NA
size: NA
V: TRBV15

CDR3: CATSRDFGTGPYNEQFF
DNA: TGTGCCACCAGCAGAGATTTTGGGACAGGGCCCTACAATGAGCAGTTCTTC
J: TRBJ2-1
D: TRBD1
size: NA
V: TRBV15

CDR3: CASSPRQVPGANVLTF
DNA: TGTGCCAGCAGCCCAAGACAGGTTCCTGGGGCCAACGTCCTGACTTTC
J: TRBJ2-6
D: NA
size: few
V: TRBV5-4

CDR3: CSVALGQAQETQYF
DNA: TGCAGCGTTGCCTTAGGACAGGCCCAAGAGACCCAGTACTTC
J: TRBJ2-5
D: TRBD1
size: once
V: TRBV29-1

CDR3: CARSRGQGNTGELFF
DNA: TGTGCCAGATCTCGTGGACAGGGGAACACCGGGGAGCTGTTTTTT
J: TRBJ2-2
D: TRBD1
size: NA
V: TRBV2

CDR3: CASSLDRGDSPLHF
DNA: TGCGCCAGCAGCTTGGACAGGGGGGATTCACCCCTCCACTTT
J: TRBJ1-6
D: TRBD1
size: NA
V: TRBV5-1

CDR3: CASTGSGETQYF
DNA: TGTGCCAGCACGGGCTCGGGGGAGACCCAGTACTTC
J: TRBJ2-5
D: NA
size: NA
V: TRBV2

CDR3: CASSPSQLPSYGYTF
DNA: TGTGCCAGCTCACCATCCCAACTACCCTCTTATGGCTACACCTTC
J: TRBJ1-2
D: NA
size: once
V: TRBV18

CDR3: CASRDRGQGGYTF
DNA: TGTGCCAGCAGGGACAGGGGGCAAGGGGGCTACACCTTC
J: TRBJ1-2
D: TRBD1
size: NA
V: TRBV2

CDR3: CASSFSGTGNQPQHF
DNA: TGTGCCAGCAGCTTCTCCGGGACAGGCAATCAGCCCCAGCATTTT
J: TRBJ1-5
D: TRBD1
size: NA
V: TRBV7-2

CDR3: CASSPLGGNKYEQYF
DNA: TGTGCCAGCAGCCCTCTCGGGGGGAATAAGTACGAGCAGTACTTC
J: TRBJ2-7
D: TRBD2
size: NA
V: TRBV5-5

CDR3: CASSISWGRETQYF
DNA: TGTGCCAGTAGTATAAGTTGGGGGCGGGAGACCCAGTACTTC
J: TRBJ2-5
D: NA
size: once
V: TRBV19

CDR3: CASSPTRAYNEQFF
DNA: TGTGCCAGCTCACCAACGCGAGCTTACAATGAGCAGTTCTTC
J: TRBJ2-1
D: NA
size: NA
V: TRBV18

CDR3: CASSLGTTGSNEQFF
DNA: TGCGCCAGCAGCCTCGGGACTACCGGTTCCAATGAGCAGTTCTTC
J: TRBJ2-1
D: TRBD2
size: NA
V: TRBV5-1

CDR3: CASSLGQGADTQYF
DNA: TGCGCCAGCAGCTTGGGACAGGGCGCAGATACGCAGTATTTT
J: TRBJ2-3
D: TRBD1
size: NA
V: TRBV5-1